This T cell receptor (beta chain) was recorded in a study of spatial heterogeneity in lung cancer. Study-wide background: Raw sequencing reads included, on average, more than 8.5 appearances of each unique TCR and UMI combination. Study results and caveats: Tumor mutation counts were tracked by expanded intratumoral alpha and beta TCR counts.

The table lists this clonotype with many counts. Its antigen is currently unknown. Time point meaning: sample taken at primary tumor resection. There were roughly 78 donors, all of them untreated patients with early-stage non-small cell lung cancer. Whole RNA came from tumor, nontumor lung or frozen PBMC and was sequenced without being sorted. CDR1 LGHDT and CDR2 YNNKEL come from the germline V gene (reference sequence). This CDR3 is built from 14 residues. Trimming took off 4 bases at V and 3 bases at J, with 13 bases between the two ends. Every TCR cDNA molecule bore its own unique molecular identifier. TCRdb used MiXCR to reprocess the 5' RACE reads, holding one entry per CDR3 protein. The data show roughly 15,000 distinct CDR3 sequences, about 7% seen once.

J is TRBJ2-7 and V is TRBV3-1, with D possibly matching TRBD1 (6 bases). The origin of this receptor is a male donor with early-stage non-small cell lung cancer. This sample comprised lung tumor tissue, obtained at surgery. The chain's CDR3 is CASSLGGQNYEQYF. CDR3 DNA: TGTGCCAGCAGCCTAGGAGGACAGAACTACGAGCAGTACTTC.